This paragraph reports one T cell receptor (beta chain). The authors extracted RNA and reverse transcribed it into cDNA as the sequencing template. The assay was immunoSEQ multiplex PCR, and TCRdb's table has in-frame clones only and misses some. The data show 150,000 to 200,000 clones, about 65% seen once. From germline, CDR1 is SGHVS and CDR2 FNYEAQ. The CDR3 length is 15 residues. Trimming left V 2 bases short and J 1 base short, with 11 bases between. This entry is derived from a study of CD8+ T cells in alopecia areata. Across the whole study: Twice daily, treated patients received 5 to 10 mg of oral tofacitinib.

The sample's treatment: oral pan-JAK inhibitor, 5-10 mg twice daily. The chain uses TRBV7-6 and TRBJ1-1, with D tentatively TRBD1 (5 bases). The TCR was taken from a human donor with alopecia areata. The material was CD4+ T cells sorted from blood, obtained around week 50, from a patient treated with tofacitinib. The CDR3 coding sequence is TGTGCCAGCAGCTTATCCAGGGACCAGAACACTGAAGCTTTCTTT. This sequence encodes CASSLSRDQNTEAFF.